One T cell receptor (beta chain) is described in this entry. The sample originates from a study of molecular identifiers for immune sequencing clone quantification. Each CDR3 protein gets one entry after TCRdb re-called the PCR reads with MiXCR. The data show around 320,000 distinct CDR3 sequences, 24% seen once. The CDR3 consists of 16 residues. V gave up 3 bases and J gave up 0 bases, with 11 bases separating them. CDR1 SEHNR and CDR2 FQNEAQ come from the germline V gene (reference sequence). The V call is TRBV7-9, the J call TRBJ2-2; no clear D gene. The sequenced sample consisted of naive CD8+ T cells from blood, with Jurkat cell RNA spiked in. The subset here: FACS-sorted CD8+CD4-CCR7+CD45RA+ naive T cells. The sequence was obtained from a human donor in good health. Some libraries in this study had Jurkat cell RNA spiked in. Written as DNA, the CDR3 is TGTGCCAGCAGCTTGCAAGACACGACGAACACCGGGGAGCTGTTTTTT. Translating gives CASSLQDTTNTGELFF.